Presented here are 31 T cell receptor beta chains from one specimen sequenced in a study of cytomegalovirus exposure and HLA in healthy donors. Generated by immunoSEQ multiplex PCR, the TCRdb table keeps only in-frame clones and is missing some. Of approximately 270,000 clones listed, more than 85% are singletons. Sequencing used PBMCs. Receptor source: a man between 18 and 35 years old in good health and CMV-seropositive.

This rearrangement joins TRBV6-5 to TRBJ2-5; 8 bases line up with TRBD1. V lost 6 bases to trimming and J lost 0 bases; unmatched junction nucleotides: 6. Per the germline V gene, CDR1 is MNHEY and CDR2 is SVGAGI. This CDR3 spans 15 amino acids. CDR3 sequence: CASRSGTGDQETQYF. The CDR3, as DNA: TGTGCCAGCAGATCCGGGACAGGAGACCAAGAGACCCAGTACTTC.

This chain uses TRBV29-1 with TRBJ2-2; TRBD1 matches at 7 bases. Germline V gene sequence: CDR1 SQVTM, CDR2 ANQGSEA. This CDR3 is 14 amino acids long. J gave up 7 bases and V 7 bases, and 12 bases lay outside the gene matches. The CDR3 DNA follows: TGCAGCGCCCAGACCCGGGACAGCGGCGGGGAGCTGTTTTTT. It translates to CSAQTRDSGGELFF.

The CDR3 loop is CASSSVWPNVLTF. The DNA for the CDR3 is TGTGCCAGCAGCTCCGTATGGCCCAACGTCCTGACTTTC. The chain employs TRBV7-2 and TRBJ2-6, with D uncertain. The CDR3 covers 13 residues. The V end lost 4 bases, the J end lost 8 bases, and 9 bases lay between the germline ends. Germline CDR1 SGHTA, CDR2 FQGNSA.

V and J are TRBV28 and TRBJ1-1; 9 bases match TRBD1. With V trimmed by 5 bases and J by 4 bases, 11 bases remained unmatched. CDR3 length equals 16 residues. Germline V CDR1 and CDR2: MDHEN, SYDVKM. The CDR3 nucleotides are TGTGCCAGCAGTCAACCTGGCGGGACAGGGCCCACTGAAGCTTTCTTT. Its protein product is CASSQPGGTGPTEAFF.

The gene calls are TRBV6-5 and TRBJ1-1; no definite D call. Trimming stripped 5 bases from V and 1 base from J, with 5 bases between. The CDR3 sequence is 12 residues long. Germline lookup yields CDR1 MNHEY and CDR2 SVGAGI. CDR3 sequence: CASSNGNTEAFF. DNA of the CDR3: TGTGCCAGCAGTAACGGGAACACTGAAGCTTTCTTT.

V and J are TRBV5-6 and TRBJ2-3; TRBD2 aligns across 13 bases. The CDR3 length is 16 residues. The germline gives CDR1 SGHDT, CDR2 YYEEEE. J lost 2 bases, V lost 4 bases, and 4 bases had no gene match. CDR3 sequence reads: CASSRLAGGFTDTQYF. The DNA of the CDR3 is TGTGCCAGCAGCAGACTAGCGGGAGGTTTCACAGATACGCAGTATTTT.

This clone was seen more than once but under ten times. This chain joins TRBV15 and TRBJ2-1, with no clear D. Trimming pared 3 bases from V and 3 bases from J, leaving 18 bases between. The germline V gene encodes CDR1 LNHNV and CDR2 YYDKDF (reference sequence). The CDR3 sequence is 17 residues long. CDR3 in DNA: TGTGCCACCAGCAGTGACCAGCTAGGACGGCTCTACAATGAGCAGTTCTTC. Protein sequence: CATSSDQLGRLYNEQFF.

The chain links TRBV7-9 to TRBJ1-1; 8 bases are shared with TRBD1. V lost 6 bases and J lost 2; bases outside the gene matches: 5. The CDR3 has 14 residues. Germline assignment: CDR1 SEHNR and CDR2 FQNEAQ (reference sequence). This chain's CDR3 is CASRGGQGNTEAFF. DNA for the CDR3: TGTGCCAGCAGGGGAGGACAGGGAAACACTGAAGCTTTCTTT.

This clone came up a few times. The rearrangement uses TRBV9 and TRBJ1-2, with D unresolved. Germline CDR1 is SGDLS and CDR2 is YYNGEE. The CDR3 covers 15 residues. Trimming removed 1 base from V and 3 bases from J, with 13 bases in between. The CDR3 loop is CASSVRPGRDYGYTF. As DNA, the CDR3 is TGTGCCAGCAGCGTACGTCCAGGAAGGGACTATGGCTACACCTTC.

The chain joins TRBV28 to TRBJ2-7, with D unclear. The germline V gene encodes CDR1 MDHEN and CDR2 SYDVKM. The CDR3 extends over 11 amino acids. V was cut by 6 bases and J by 3 bases, with 6 bases left in between. Written as DNA, the CDR3 is TGTGCCAGCAGCCGCGACTACGAGCAGTACTTC. It translates to CASSRDYEQYF.

The J gene is TRBJ1-1, the V gene TRBV29-1, with a weak D call TRBD1 (6 bases). Germline V gene lookup returns CDR1 SQVTM and CDR2 ANQGSEA. The V end was cut by 8 bases, the J end by 1 base, with 14 bases between. This CDR3 contains 13 residues. CDR3: CSISGTPNTEAFF. In nucleotides, the CDR3 is TGCAGCATCTCCGGGACACCGAACACTGAAGCTTTCTTT.

This clone appeared once. This sequence joins TRBV4-3 and TRBJ2-3; no clear D gene. Germline-derived CDR1 and CDR2 are LGHNA and YSLEER. This CDR3 has 16 amino acids. The V gene lost 1 base and the J gene lost 2 bases, with 13 bases spanning the gap. Here the CDR3 DNA reads TGCGCCAGCAGCCAAGCTTTTATGGGAAACACAGATACGCAGTATTTT. Amino acids: CASSQAFMGNTDTQYF.

The chain combines TRBV2 with TRBJ2-5; 8 nucleotides line up with TRBD1. The CDR3 is 15 amino acids. The germline V gene has CDR1 SNHLY and CDR2 FYNNEI. J gave up 5 bases and V 8 bases, and 13 bases lay outside the gene matches. CDR3: CASLPRDRLTETQYF. CDR3 coding DNA: TGTGCCAGCCTACCCCGGGACAGGCTAACGGAGACCCAGTACTTC.

The chain recombines TRBV30 with TRBJ2-7; D is ambiguous. The V end was cut by 0 bases, the J end by 6 bases, with 6 bases between. The CDR3 consists of 11 residues. Per germline, CDR1 GTSNPN and CDR2 SVGIG (reference sequence). The CDR3 nucleotides are TGTGCCTGGAGTGTTTCCAGCGAGCAGTACTTC. Amino acids: CAWSVSSEQYF.

V usage is TRBV15 and J usage is TRBJ1-4; D ambiguous. Trimming took 1 base from V and 6 from J, leaving 6 bases between them. There are 13 residues in the CDR3. Germline CDR1 reads LNHNV; CDR2 reads YYDKDF (reference sequence). DNA of the CDR3: TGTGCCACCAGCAGAGGGGATTATGAAAAACTGTTTTTT. As protein: CATSRGDYEKLFF.

The V gene is TRBV30, the J gene TRBJ2-1, with 11 positions matching TRBD2. The CDR3 runs to 15 residues. The junction had 7 bases not matched to a gene; V was cut back by 2 bases and J by 7 bases. The germline CDR1 and CDR2 sequences are GTSNPN and SVGIG (reference sequence). The CDR3 DNA follows: TGTGCCTGGAGTTATGGTAGCGGGAGGGCGAATGAGCAGTTCTTC. Translated: CAWSYGSGRANEQFF.

The rearrangement uses TRBV27 and TRBJ2-7, with a weak D call TRBD2 (6 bases). Germline CDR1 reads MNHEY; CDR2 reads SMNVEV (reference sequence). This CDR3 contains 13 residues. V lost 3 bases, J lost 7 bases, and 13 bases lay in between. DNA of the CDR3: TGTGCCAGCAGTTTTTCCCCGAGCGGGGAGCAGTACTTC. This translates into CASSFSPSGEQYF.

In DNA, the CDR3 is TGTGCCAGCAGCTTAGCTAATCCGGGACAGAGTCTCTATGGCTACACCTTC. Translation: CASSLANPGQSLYGYTF. This chain connects TRBV7-2 to TRBJ1-2, with TRBD1 matching 7 bases. Germline CDR1 is SGHTA and CDR2 is FQGNSA. The V and J ends lost 0 bases and 4 bases, in that order; junction bases with no gene match: 11. The CDR3 has 17 residues.

The chain has TRBV7-2 and TRBJ1-1; tentatively, D is TRBD1 (6 bases). CDR3 length: 15 residues. V was trimmed by 3 bases and J by 1 base, leaving 12 bases between them. Germline CDR1 SGHTA, CDR2 FQGNSA. CDR3 sequence reads: CASSFRAQGNTEAFF. DNA for the CDR3: TGTGCCAGCAGCTTTAGGGCACAGGGGAACACTGAAGCTTTCTTT.

The chain uses TRBV10-3 and TRBJ2-1; D might be TRBD2 (6 bases). The CDR3 runs 17 residues. The V and J ends lost 0 bases and 0 bases respectively, with 12 bases between them. Germline values: CDR1 ENHRY, CDR2 SYGVKD. For the CDR3, the DNA is TGTGCCATCAGTGAGTCGCTCGGGGGATACTCCTACAATGAGCAGTTCTTC. Protein sequence: CAISESLGGYSYNEQFF.

The chain joins TRBV25-1 to TRBJ2-2; TRBD1 is a possible D gene (5 bases). Looked up from germline, CDR1 is MGHDK and CDR2 is SYGVNS. V dropped 3 bases and J dropped 1 base, with 15 bases sitting between them. This CDR3 spans 17 amino acids. The CDR3 DNA is TGTGCCAGCAGTGATGGGGCCATACCAATGAACACCGGGGAGCTGTTTTTT. It yields the protein CASSDGAIPMNTGELFF.

V and J are TRBV5-1 and TRBJ2-7; TRBD1 might be the D (6 bases). CDR3 length equals 15 residues. V was cut by 0 bases and J by 0 bases, with 10 bases left in between. Germline V CDR1 and CDR2: SGHRS, YFSETQ. Here the CDR3 DNA reads TGCGCCAGCAGCTTGGAACGGACAGACTCCTACGAGCAGTACTTC. Translating gives CASSLERTDSYEQYF. The whole variable domain, filled in from reference TRBV5-1 and TRBJ2-7, reads KAGVTQTPRYLIKTRGQQVTLSCSPISGHRSVSWYQQTPGQGLQFLFEYFSETQRNKGNFPGRFSGRQFSNSRSEMNVSTLELGDSALYLCASSLERTDSYEQYFGPGTRLTVT.

The J gene is TRBJ2-1, the V gene TRBV28; unclear D gene. In germline, CDR1 is MDHEN, CDR2 SYDVKM. V lost 6 bases and J lost 8, with 8 bases in between. There are 11 residues in the CDR3. CDR3 DNA sequence: TGTGCCAGCAGGTGGGCTCATGAGCAGTTCTTC. Its protein product is CASRWAHEQFF. Filled out from reference TRBV28 and TRBJ2-1, the complete variable domain reads DVKVTQSSRYLVKRTGEKVFLECVQDMDHENMFWYRQDPGLGLRLIYFSYDVKMKEKGDIPEGYSVSREKKERFSLILESASTNQTSMYLCASRWAHEQFFGPGTRLTVL.

The V and J genes are TRBV7-8 and TRBJ2-7; possible D gene TRBD2, 5 bases. V was pared by 1 base and J by 4 bases, with 11 bases between. This CDR3 has 14 amino acids. Germline V CDR1 and CDR2: SGHVS, FQNEAQ. The CDR3 nucleotides are TGTGCCAGCAGCTTAGTAGGGAGTGAGTACGAGCAGTACTTC. It specifies CASSLVGSEYEQYF.

The CDR3 region is CATSSPSSATDTQYF. The CDR3 DNA reads TGTGCCACCAGCAGCCCCTCCTCAGCCACAGATACGCAGTATTTT. The V and J genes are TRBV15 and TRBJ2-3; D is ambiguous. The CDR3 length is 15 residues. Per germline, CDR1 LNHNV and CDR2 YYDKDF (reference sequence). Between the trimmed V and J ends, which lost 3 bases and 2 bases, there was a span of 12 bases.

The rearrangement uses TRBV2 and TRBJ2-6, with 12 bases lining up with TRBD2. From germline, CDR1 is SNHLY and CDR2 FYNNEI. The V segment lost 5 bases and the J segment 0 bases; nucleotides outside the gene matches: 5. The CDR3 runs to 18 residues. CDR3: CASSLLAGGLSGANVLTF. CDR3 DNA sequence: TGTGCCAGCAGTCTACTAGCGGGAGGCCTCTCTGGGGCCAACGTCCTGACTTTC.

The chain has TRBV15 and TRBJ1-5; D might be TRBD1 (6 bases). The CDR3 is 15 residues long. CDR1 LNHNV and CDR2 YYDKDF come from the germline V gene (reference sequence). The V end lost 1 base, the J end lost 2 bases, and 9 bases lay between the germline ends. This CDR3 reads CATSRVQGGNQPQHF. The CDR3, as DNA: TGTGCCACCAGCAGAGTACAGGGAGGCAATCAGCCCCAGCATTTT.

This clone was found a few times. The chain links TRBV2 to TRBJ1-1, with D unclear. V was trimmed by 6 bases and J by 4 bases, leaving 6 bases between them. This CDR3 is built from 11 residues. Germline loops: CDR1 SNHLY, CDR2 FYNNEI. CDR3 region: CASRTGTEAFF. DNA of the CDR3: TGTGCCAGCAGAACCGGCACTGAAGCTTTCTTT.

This rearrangement joins TRBV11-2 to TRBJ1-1; perhaps TRBD1 as D (5 bases). The CDR3 extends over 14 amino acids. Per germline, CDR1 SGHAT and CDR2 FQNNGV. V shed 0 bases and J shed 5 bases, with 10 bases lying between them. The CDR3: CASSLDWGGTEAFF. The CDR3 DNA reads TGTGCCAGCAGCTTAGATTGGGGGGGTACTGAAGCTTTCTTT.

As concerns this clone: In the same sample, other DNA sequences code for this CDR3. J is TRBJ2-6 and V is TRBV27; D might be TRBD2 (5 bases). Trimming stripped 6 bases from V and 0 bases from J, with 15 bases between. Germline-derived CDR1 and CDR2 are MNHEY and SMNVEV (reference sequence). The CDR3 sequence is 17 residues long. This CDR3 reads CASSYLDSDSGANVLTF. For the CDR3, the DNA is TGTGCCAGCAGCTACTTGGACTCCGACTCTGGGGCCAACGTCCTGACTTTC.

This sequence joins TRBV28 and TRBJ1-4, with 8 bases aligning to TRBD1. CDR1 MDHEN and CDR2 SYDVKM come from the germline V gene. Trimming at V came to 5 bases and at J to 5 bases, leaving 10 bases not matched to a gene. This CDR3 is 16 amino acids long. The CDR3 protein is CASSPDPGQENEKLFF. The CDR3 nucleotides are TGTGCCAGCAGTCCAGACCCGGGACAGGAGAATGAAAAACTGTTTTTT.